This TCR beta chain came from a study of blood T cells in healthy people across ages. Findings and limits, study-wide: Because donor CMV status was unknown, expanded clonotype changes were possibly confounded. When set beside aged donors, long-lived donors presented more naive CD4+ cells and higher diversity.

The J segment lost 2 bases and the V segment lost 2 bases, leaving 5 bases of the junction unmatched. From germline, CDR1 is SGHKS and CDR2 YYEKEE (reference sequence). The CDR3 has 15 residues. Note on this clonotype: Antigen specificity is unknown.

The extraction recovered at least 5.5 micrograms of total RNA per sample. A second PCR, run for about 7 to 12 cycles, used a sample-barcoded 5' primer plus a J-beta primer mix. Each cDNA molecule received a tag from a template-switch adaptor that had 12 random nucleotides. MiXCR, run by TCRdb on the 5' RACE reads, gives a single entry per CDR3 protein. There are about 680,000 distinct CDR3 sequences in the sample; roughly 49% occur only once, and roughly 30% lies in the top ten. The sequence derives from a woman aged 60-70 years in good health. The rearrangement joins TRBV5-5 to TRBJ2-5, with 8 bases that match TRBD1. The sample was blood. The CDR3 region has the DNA TGTGCCAGCAGCTTAGGGACAGGTCTACAAGAGACCCAGTACTTC. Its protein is CASSLGTGLQETQYF.